This passage covers 13 T cell receptor beta chains from one sample sequenced in a study of beta chain features in type 1 diabetes. Expressed TCRB transcripts were sequenced after all isolated RNA was converted to cDNA. Assay used: immunoSEQ multiplex PCR; TCRdb lists only in-frame clones, some missing. The data contain a few hundred thousand clones, more than 11% of them singletons. Input material: naive CD4+ T cells from blood. These receptor sequences come from a man aged 30-40 years in good health.

The V call is TRBV2, the J call TRBJ2-5, with 7 bases identical to TRBD1. Per germline, CDR1 SNHLY and CDR2 FYNNEI. CDR3 size: 12 residues. Unmatched junction bases numbered 9, after V lost 11 bases and J lost 6 bases. The CDR3 loop is CAGNRGGKTQYF. The CDR3 region has the DNA TGTGCCGGTAACAGGGGCGGCAAGACCCAGTACTTC. The full variable domain, rest sourced from reference TRBV2 and TRBJ2-5, is EPEVTQTPSHQVTQMGQEVILRCVPISNHLYFYWYRQILGQKVEFLVSFYNNEISEKSEIFDDQFSVERPDGSNFTLKIRSTKLEDSAMYFCAGNRGGKTQYFGPGTRLLVL.

The V and J genes are TRBV9 and TRBJ1-5, with a weak D call TRBD1 (5 bases). The germline CDR1 and CDR2 sequences are SGDLS and YYNGEE. V shed 4 bases and J shed 7 bases, with 12 bases lying between them. The CDR3 sequence is 13 residues long. The CDR3 sequence: CASSLDSFQPQHF. For the CDR3, the DNA is TGTGCCAGCAGCTTAGACAGTTTCCAGCCCCAGCATTTT.

This clone was seen a few times. The chain recombines TRBV28 with TRBJ2-1; D uncertain. CDR3 length: 12 amino acids. In germline, CDR1 is MDHEN, CDR2 SYDVKM. Trimming removed 3 bases at V and 4 bases at J, with 4 bases between. CDR3 sequence: CASSFLYNEQFF. DNA of the CDR3: TGTGCCAGCAGTTTCTTATACAATGAGCAGTTCTTC.

V usage is TRBV11-2 and J usage is TRBJ1-2, with 9 bases that match TRBD1. This CDR3 has 13 amino acids. CDR1 is SGHAT, CDR2 FQNNGV, per germline. The V and J ends lost 7 bases and 2 bases, in that order; junction bases with no gene match: 2. CDR3 sequence (DNA): TGTGCCAGCAACGACAGGGGGAACTATGGCTACACCTTC. This translates into CASNDRGNYGYTF.

A word on this clone: At one end, the junction sequence differs from germline, possibly due to a read error. This sample includes further DNA sequences coding for the same CDR3. This chain joins TRBV7-2 and TRBJ2-3, with TRBD2 identical over 9 bases. The CDR3 runs to 15 residues. Germline V lookup: CDR1 SGHTA, CDR2 FQGNSA. The CDR3 DNA is TGTGCCAGCAGTTTAGCGGGAGCCCACACAGATACGCAGTATTTT. The encoded protein is CASSLAGAHTDTQYF.

This clone came up a few times. This rearrangement joins TRBV25-1 to TRBJ2-1, with 8 bases matching TRBD1. Trimming cost V 10 bases and J 1 base; bases outside gene matches: 6. The CDR3 runs to 14 residues. Germline V lookup: CDR1 MGHDK, CDR2 SYGVNS. CDR3 DNA sequence: TGTGCCACCAGGGGGGACAGGTCCTACAATGAGCAGTTCTTC. Amino acids: CATRGDRSYNEQFF.

The V call is TRBV4-3, the J call TRBJ1-2, with TRBD1 as a possible D gene (6 bases). Trimming stripped 0 bases from V and 4 bases from J, with 9 bases between. CDR1 is LGHNA, CDR2 YSLEER, per germline. The CDR3 is made up of 14 amino acids. CDR3 residues: CASSQETRGYGYTF. Here the CDR3 DNA reads TGCGCCAGCAGCCAAGAGACCAGGGGCTATGGCTACACCTTC.

Of note for this clone: Within the sample, other DNA sequences also encode this same CDR3. V is TRBV9 and J is TRBJ2-1; no clear D. The CDR3 spans 13 residues. CDR1 and CDR2 from the germline V gene are SGDLS and YYNGEE. Deletions cut 0 bases from V and 4 bases from J, with 5 bases between. CDR3 sequence: CASSVVGYNEQFF. CDR3 coding DNA: TGTGCCAGCAGCGTAGTAGGGTACAATGAGCAGTTCTTC. The complete variable domain, with remaining parts taken from reference TRBV9 and TRBJ2-1, reads DSGVTQTPKHLITATGQRVTLRCSPRSGDLSVYWYQQSLDQGLQFLIQYYNGEERAKGNILERFSAQQFPDLHSELNLSSLELGDSALYFCASSVVGYNEQFFGPGTRLTVL.

The table lists this clone with a few counts. The gene calls are TRBV9 and TRBJ1-4; D is uncertain. The CDR3 extends over 15 amino acids. V gave up 1 base and J gave up 5 bases, with 12 bases separating them. Germline values: CDR1 SGDLS, CDR2 YYNGEE. The CDR3 DNA reads TGTGCCAGCAGCGTAAGAGCACGGACGAATGAAAAACTGTTTTTT. Translation: CASSVRARTNEKLFF.

This clone was seen a few times. The V gene is TRBV7-2, the J gene TRBJ2-3; TRBD2 aligns across 14 bases. The CDR3 sequence is 17 residues long. Germline V gene lookup returns CDR1 SGHTA and CDR2 FQGNSA. Unmatched junction bases numbered 2, after V lost 0 bases and J lost 3 bases. The DNA of the CDR3 is TGTGCCAGCAGCTTAGCGACTAGCGGGAGGGGGACAGATACGCAGTATTTT. This codes for CASSLATSGRGTDTQYF.

This clone was found a few times. The V gene is TRBV30, the J gene TRBJ2-1; D remains ambiguous. Per germline, CDR1 GTSNPN and CDR2 SVGIG (reference sequence). V lost 2 bases and J lost 8, with 13 bases in between. CDR3 size: 13 residues. The CDR3 DNA reads as TGTGCCTGGAGTTACATACCACGCCATGAGCAGTTCTTC. The encoded protein is CAWSYIPRHEQFF.

In this sample, this clone turned up a few times. This chain links TRBV18 with TRBJ2-7; 9 nucleotides line up with TRBD1. The CDR3 covers 14 residues. V trimming: 3 bases; J trimming: 5 bases; junction bases outside the gene matches: 5. Germline V gene data show CDR1 as KGHSH and CDR2 as LQKENI. CDR3 in DNA: TGTGCCAGCTCACCTTGGACAGGGGAAGACGAGCAGTACTTC. Residues: CASSPWTGEDEQYF.

This clone was picked up a small number of times. V and J are TRBV27 and TRBJ2-3, with 9 positions matching TRBD2. Germline V gives CDR1 MNHEY, CDR2 SMNVEV (reference sequence). The CDR3 sequence is 16 residues long. With 6 bases clipped from V and 2 bases from J, the junction kept 9 bases outside the gene matches. The CDR3 DNA follows: TGTGCCAGCAGACCTAGCGGGGCGATATACACAGATACGCAGTATTTT. Amino acids: CASRPSGAIYTDTQYF.